This T cell receptor (beta chain) was captured by sequencing in a study of tumor-infiltrating lymphocytes in localized non-small cell lung cancer. This table comes from immunoSEQ multiplex PCR, and its TCRdb copy is limited to in-frame clones, with some not included. The sample comprises fewer than 20,000 clones, around 84% of which are singletons, and around a tenth rests with the top ten. The germline V and J ends were trimmed by 0 bases and 5 bases, with 13 bases remaining between them. The germline CDR1 and CDR2 sequences are SGHRS and YFSETQ. The CDR3 consists of 15 residues. The chain combines TRBV5-1 with TRBJ2-3, with D hard to call. The sample taken for sequencing was uninvolved lung tissue not adjacent to the tumor. This clonotype was sampled from a human donor with non-small cell lung cancer. The CDR3 spells CASSLGVQIGDTQYF. As DNA, the CDR3 is TGCGCCAGCAGCTTGGGCGTACAGATTGGAGATACGCAGTATTTT.